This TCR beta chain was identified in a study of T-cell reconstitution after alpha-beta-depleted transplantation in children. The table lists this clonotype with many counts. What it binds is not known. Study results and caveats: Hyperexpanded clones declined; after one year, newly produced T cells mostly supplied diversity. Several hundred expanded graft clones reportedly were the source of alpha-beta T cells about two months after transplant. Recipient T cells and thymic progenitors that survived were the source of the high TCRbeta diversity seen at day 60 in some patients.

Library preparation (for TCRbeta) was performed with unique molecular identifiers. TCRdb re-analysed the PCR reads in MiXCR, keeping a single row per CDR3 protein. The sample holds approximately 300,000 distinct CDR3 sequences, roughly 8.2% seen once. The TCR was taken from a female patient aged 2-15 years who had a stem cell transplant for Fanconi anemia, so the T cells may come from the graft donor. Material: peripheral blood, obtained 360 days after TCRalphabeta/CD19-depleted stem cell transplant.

This chain's CDR3 is CASSLRPSRDTGELFF. CDR3 DNA: TGTGCCAGCAGTCTAAGGCCCTCCCGGGACACCGGGGAGCTGTTTTTT. This chain links TRBV12-3 or TRBV12-4 with TRBJ2-2, with D hard to call. This CDR3 is 16 amino acids long. Trimming took 5 bases from V and 3 from J, leaving 16 bases between them.